This entry lists 20 T cell receptor beta chains sequenced from one sample in a study of T cells in Graves' hyperthyroidism and ophthalmopathy. Amplification of TCR beta CDR3 regions used RNA as the template. An initial round of RT-PCR targeting the TCR CDR3 relied on the HTBI primer set. TCRdb redid the calling of the multiplex PCR reads with MiXCR, one entry per CDR3 protein. The sample includes hundreds of thousands of distinct CDR3 sequences, less than 15% of them seen just once. Sequenced: blood. The receptors originated from a woman aged 18-35 years with Graves' hyperthyroidism.

This clonotype was counted a few times. The chain has TRBV2 and TRBJ2-7; D remains unclear. Trimming removed 1 base at V and 1 base at J, with 11 bases between. The CDR3 has 15 amino acids. The germline V gene encodes CDR1 SNHLY and CDR2 FYNNEI. DNA of the CDR3: TGTGCCAGCAGTGAAGGACCCCGAGAGTCCTACGAGCAGTACTTC. Its translation is CASSEGPRESYEQYF.

This clonotype was counted at least ten times. This chain connects TRBV18 to TRBJ2-1; D is perhaps TRBD2 (7 bases). Germline V lookup: CDR1 KGHSH, CDR2 LQKENI. This CDR3 has 16 amino acids. Trimming left V 3 bases short and J 0 bases short, with 12 bases between. The CDR3 bases are TGTGCCAGCTCACCGGGGGGGGCGAGCTCCTACAATGAGCAGTTCTTC. Its translation is CASSPGGASSYNEQFF.

The table lists this clonotype with a few counts. The rearrangement joins TRBV12-3 or TRBV12-4 to TRBJ2-5; 8 nucleotides match TRBD2. The CDR3 is 17 amino acids. The trim removed 1 base at V and 4 bases at J, leaving 11 bases unmatched. The CDR3: CASSLVPGAGGVETQYF. The CDR3 DNA reads as TGTGCCAGCAGTTTAGTCCCAGGGGCGGGAGGAGTAGAGACCCAGTACTTC.

V usage is TRBV9 and J usage is TRBJ1-4; no reliable D call. The V end lost 4 bases, the J end lost 5 bases, and 12 bases lay between the germline ends. The CDR3 extends over 14 amino acids. Looked up from germline, CDR1 is SGDLS and CDR2 is YYNGEE. The CDR3 nucleotides read TGTGCCAGCAGCCCCGCGAGTAGAAATGAAAAACTGTTTTTT. The encoded protein is CASSPASRNEKLFF.

This clonotype was seen only a few times. Here the CDR3 DNA reads TGCAGCGTTGACAGCGATGAAGCTTTCTTT. It encodes CSVDSDEAFF. This chain uses TRBV29-1 with TRBJ1-1; unclear D gene. Germline V lookup: CDR1 SQVTM, CDR2 ANQGSEA. This CDR3 is built from 10 residues. V was pared by 3 bases and J by 7 bases, with 6 bases between.

The J gene is TRBJ1-1, the V gene TRBV20-1; unclear D gene. This CDR3 contains 17 residues. The V end was cut by 3 bases, the J end by 0 bases, with 20 bases between. Germline V CDR1 and CDR2: DFQATT, SNEGSKA (reference sequence). This chain's CDR3 is CSASPQRAIRMNTEAFF. CDR3 in DNA: TGCAGTGCTAGCCCACAGAGGGCGATTAGAATGAACACTGAAGCTTTCTTT.

About this clonotype: Since a much larger clone is just one base distant, this may be a read error. V usage is TRBV7-9 and J usage is TRBJ1-2; D is unresolved. The CDR3 consists of 12 residues. CDR1 is SEHNR and CDR2 is FQNEAQ in the germline V gene (reference sequence). CDR3 protein: CASSLASYGYSF. The CDR3 nucleotides read TGTGCCAGCAGCTTGGCGTCCTATGGCTACTCCTTC.

V and J are TRBV6-5 and TRBJ1-5; no definite D call. The CDR3 covers 13 residues. Germline loops: CDR1 MNHEY, CDR2 SVGAGI. Trimming shortened V by 2 bases and J by 10 bases, and 12 bases separated the two germline ends. DNA of the CDR3: TGTGCCAGCAGTTACCGCCCGCTTGGACCCCAGCATTTT. It specifies CASSYRPLGPQHF.

The chain couples TRBV28 to TRBJ2-7; 11 bases align to TRBD1. The CDR3 runs to 14 residues. V lost 6 bases to trimming and J lost 5 bases; unmatched junction nucleotides: 6. Germline V gene lookup returns CDR1 MDHEN and CDR2 SYDVKM. The CDR3 reads CASRLGTGGDEQYF. CDR3 nucleotide sequence: TGTGCCAGCAGACTCGGGACAGGGGGAGACGAGCAGTACTTC.

The table lists this clonotype with many counts. V gene TRBV11-2 combines with J gene TRBJ2-3; maybe TRBD1 (5 bases). From germline, CDR1 is SGHAT and CDR2 FQNNGV. The CDR3 length is 11 residues. Trimming left V 7 bases short and J 5 bases short, with 7 bases between. CDR3 sequence: CASTQGDTQYF. CDR3 sequence (DNA): TGTGCCAGCACCCAGGGAGATACGCAGTATTTT.

The chain links TRBV28 to TRBJ2-5; D perhaps matches TRBD1 (7 bases). The V and J ends lost 8 bases and 4 bases respectively, with 23 bases between them. The CDR3 covers 16 residues. CDR1 is MDHEN and CDR2 is SYDVKM in the germline V gene. CDR3 coding DNA: TGTGCCAGCCGGTGGCAGGGGGGAGGCTTGTCAGAGACCCAGTACTTC. Protein: CASRWQGGGLSETQYF.

This clonotype was found a few times. The chain has TRBV7-6 and TRBJ2-1; a possible D gene is TRBD2 (5 bases). The CDR3 covers 15 residues. Germline lookup yields CDR1 SGHVS and CDR2 FNYEAQ. Trimming shortened V by 5 bases and J by 0 bases, and 11 bases separated the two germline ends. As DNA, the CDR3 is TGTGCCAGCAGCCCCGGGGTGTTCTCCTACAATGAGCAGTTCTTC. Its protein product is CASSPGVFSYNEQFF.

This clonotype appeared many times. The chain uses TRBV30 and TRBJ2-3, with D hard to call. The CDR3 sequence is 15 residues long. Between the trimmed V and J ends, which lost 2 bases and 0 bases, there was a span of 12 bases. Germline V CDR1 and CDR2: GTSNPN, SVGIG (reference sequence). CDR3 protein: CAWSTSPLSTDTQYF. The CDR3 coding sequence is TGTGCCTGGAGTACTTCCCCCCTGAGCACAGATACGCAGTATTTT.

The chain is built from TRBV15 and TRBJ1-6; D remains ambiguous. The CDR3 loop spans 15 amino acids. From germline, CDR1 is LNHNV and CDR2 YYDKDF (reference sequence). The germline V and J ends were trimmed by 3 bases and 7 bases, with 13 bases remaining between them. The CDR3 sequence is CATSSWIFGNSPLHF. The CDR3 DNA reads as TGTGCCACCAGCAGTTGGATTTTTGGAAATTCACCCCTCCACTTT.

About this clonotype itself: This may be a read error, as it is one base from a much larger clone. The chain has TRBV7-9 and TRBJ2-1; D is ambiguous. The germline CDR1 and CDR2 sequences are SEHNR and FQNEAQ (reference sequence). Between the trimmed V and J ends, which lost 5 bases and 10 bases, there was a span of 18 bases. This CDR3 is built from 14 residues. CDR3 loop: CASSLLAVPHEQFF. The CDR3 DNA reads TGTGCCAGCAGCCTACTCGCGGTGCCCCACGAGCAGTTCTTC.

The rearrangement uses TRBV7-9 and TRBJ1-5; D gene ambiguous. Trimming left V 3 bases short and J 0 bases short, with 15 bases between. The CDR3 extends over 17 amino acids. Germline V gives CDR1 SEHNR, CDR2 FQNEAQ (reference sequence). Here the CDR3 DNA reads TGTGCCAGCAGCTTGGGAGTAGGAGACGGTAGCAATCAGCCCCAGCATTTT. It is translated as CASSLGVGDGSNQPQHF.

The chain employs TRBV6-1 and TRBJ2-1, with D perhaps being TRBD1 or TRBD2 (5 bases each). This CDR3 is built from 14 residues. V gave up 5 bases and J gave up 15 bases, with 23 bases separating them. Germline-derived CDR1 and CDR2 are MNHNS and SASEGT. CDR3 nucleotides: TGTGCCAGCAGTTCTCCCCGGGACCTTCATCTGCTGTTCTTC. This translates into CASSSPRDLHLLFF.

The table lists this clonotype with a few counts. The chain links TRBV9 to TRBJ2-1; TRBD2 matches 11 bases. CDR3 length equals 17 residues. Per germline, CDR1 SGDLS and CDR2 YYNGEE. J was trimmed by 8 bases and V by 3 bases; bases with no gene match: 13. The CDR3 DNA sequence: TGTGCCAGCAGCGCAGGATCCGGGACTAGCGGAGGGGATGAGCAGTTCTTC. Amino acids: CASSAGSGTSGGDEQFF.

This clonotype was detected ten times or more. J is TRBJ1-1 and V is TRBV5-1, with a possible D match to TRBD1 (5 bases). Germline V gives CDR1 SGHRS, CDR2 YFSETQ. V lost 2 bases to trimming and J lost 7 bases, with 15 bases between them. CDR3 size: 14 residues. This chain's CDR3 is CASSFGGDPREAFF. The CDR3 bases are TGCGCCAGCAGCTTCGGCGGGGACCCTCGTGAAGCTTTCTTT.

The sample holds many counts of this clonotype. The chain employs TRBV7-8 and TRBJ1-1; 7 positions agree with TRBD1. CDR3 length equals 15 residues. Trimming removed 4 bases from V and 3 bases from J; junction bases left unmatched: 8. Looked up from germline, CDR1 is SGHVS and CDR2 is FQNEAQ. In nucleotides, the CDR3 is TGTGCCAGCAGCTCCTCCAGGGGGTCTTACACTGAAGCTTTCTTT. Its translation is CASSSSRGSYTEAFF.